This TCR beta chain was identified during a study of blood T cell repertoires in COVID-19. The CDR3 length is 16 residues. Per the germline V gene, CDR1 is MNHEY and CDR2 is SVGAGI. V was clipped by 0 bases and J by 4 bases; unmatched bases: 6. The repertoire was sequenced with immunoSEQ multiplex PCR; TCRdb's copy has only in-frame clones and lacks some. The sample yields 130,000 to 150,000 clones, roughly 80% seen once. The V call is TRBV6-5, the J call TRBJ1-2; the match to TRBD1 covers 9 bases. The sample was peripheral blood. The sequence derives from a woman aged 80 or over in a cohort sampled during active or convalescent COVID-19. The CDR3 sequence is CASSYSPVDRGYGYTF. Written as DNA, the CDR3 is TGTGCCAGCAGTTACTCTCCCGTGGACAGGGGCTATGGCTACACCTTC.